The TCR beta chain under discussion was sequenced for a study of T cells after somatic rescue of genetic block. The ends lost 2 bases at V and 6 bases at J; junction bases unmatched: 3. Per germline, CDR1 SGDLS and CDR2 YYNGEE. The CDR3 consists of 14 residues. The repertoire was sequenced with immunoSEQ multiplex PCR; TCRdb's copy has only in-frame clones and lacks some. Of almost 15,000 clones listed, about 70% are singletons. Sequencing used peripheral blood mononuclear cells (PBMCs). J is TRBJ2-2 and V is TRBV9, with 8 nucleotides matching TRBD2. The source is a man aged 18 to 30. This CDR3 reads CASSVSGKAGELFF. In DNA, the CDR3 is TGTGCCAGCAGCGTTAGCGGGAAAGCCGGGGAGCTGTTTTTT.